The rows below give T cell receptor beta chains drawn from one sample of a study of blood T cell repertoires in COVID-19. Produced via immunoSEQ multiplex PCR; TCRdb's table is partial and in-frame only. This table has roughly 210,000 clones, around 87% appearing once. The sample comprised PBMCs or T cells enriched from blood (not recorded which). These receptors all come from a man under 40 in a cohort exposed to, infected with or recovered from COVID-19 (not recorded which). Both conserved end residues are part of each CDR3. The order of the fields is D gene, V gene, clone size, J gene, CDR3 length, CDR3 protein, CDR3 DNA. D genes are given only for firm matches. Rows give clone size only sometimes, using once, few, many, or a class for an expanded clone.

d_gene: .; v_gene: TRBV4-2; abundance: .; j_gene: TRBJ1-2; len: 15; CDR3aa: CASSQDMTLKRGYTF; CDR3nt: TGTGCCAGCAGCCAAGATATGACTCTGAAACGTGGCTACACCTTC
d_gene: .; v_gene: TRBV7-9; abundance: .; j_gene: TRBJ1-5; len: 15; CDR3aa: CASSSVAGPVQPQHF; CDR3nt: TGTGCCAGCAGCTCGGTGGCGGGACCTGTCCAGCCCCAGCATTTT
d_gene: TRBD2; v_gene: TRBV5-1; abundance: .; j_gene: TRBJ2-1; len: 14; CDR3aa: CASCQREVNNEQFF; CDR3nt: TGCGCCAGCTGCCAGCGGGAGGTCAACAATGAGCAGTTCTTC
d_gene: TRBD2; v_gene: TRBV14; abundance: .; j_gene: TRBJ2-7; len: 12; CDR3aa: CASKGGSYEQYF; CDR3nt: TGTGCCAGCAAGGGAGGGTCCTACGAGCAGTACTTC
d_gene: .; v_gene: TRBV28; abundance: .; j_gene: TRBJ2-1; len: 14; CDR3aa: CASSLEHSYNEQFF; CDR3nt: TGTGCCAGCAGTTTAGAGCACTCTTACAATGAGCAGTTCTTC
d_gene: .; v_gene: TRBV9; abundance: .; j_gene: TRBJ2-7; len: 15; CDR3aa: CASSRRRDGPYEQYF; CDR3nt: TGTGCCAGCAGCCGGAGGAGGGATGGCCCCTACGAGCAGTACTTC
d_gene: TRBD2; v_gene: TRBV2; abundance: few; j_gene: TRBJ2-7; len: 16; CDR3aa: CASRGTSGLNSYEQYF; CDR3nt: TGTGCCAGCAGGGGGACTAGCGGGCTGAATTCCTACGAGCAGTACTTC
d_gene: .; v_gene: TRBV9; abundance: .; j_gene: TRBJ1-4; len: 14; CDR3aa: CASSVGGRNEKLFF; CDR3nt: TGTGCCAGCAGCGTTGGAGGGCGGAATGAAAAACTGTTTTTT
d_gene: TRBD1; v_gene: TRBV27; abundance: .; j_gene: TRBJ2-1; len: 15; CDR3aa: CASSYSGQGVNEQFF; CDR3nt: TGTGCCAGCAGTTATTCGGGACAGGGCGTAAATGAGCAGTTCTTC
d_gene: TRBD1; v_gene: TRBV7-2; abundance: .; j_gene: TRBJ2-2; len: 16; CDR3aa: CASSSGQGTGTGELFF; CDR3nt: TGTGCCAGCAGCTCGGGACAGGGAACTGGCACCGGGGAGCTGTTTTTT
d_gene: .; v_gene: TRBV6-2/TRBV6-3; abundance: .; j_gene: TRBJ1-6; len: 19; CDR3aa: CASSYYRGKQSSYNSPLHF; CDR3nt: TGTGCCAGCAGTTACTATCGCGGAAAGCAGAGCTCCTATAATTCACCCCTCCACTTT
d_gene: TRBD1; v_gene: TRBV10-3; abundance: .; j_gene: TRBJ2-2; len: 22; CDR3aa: CAISESFFRTGGAELPGMELFF; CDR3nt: TGTGCCATCAGTGAGTCCTTTTTTAGGACAGGGGGCGCGGAGTTGCCCGGAATGGAGCTGTTTTTT
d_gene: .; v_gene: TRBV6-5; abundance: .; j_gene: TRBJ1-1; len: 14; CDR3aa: CASSYSSLRAEAFF; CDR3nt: TGTGCCAGCAGTTACTCTTCCCTCCGGGCTGAAGCTTTCTTT
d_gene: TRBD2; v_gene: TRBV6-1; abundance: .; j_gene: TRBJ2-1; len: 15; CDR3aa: CASSEELAGGNEQFF; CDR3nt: TGTGCCAGCAGTGAAGAACTAGCGGGAGGGAATGAGCAGTTCTTC
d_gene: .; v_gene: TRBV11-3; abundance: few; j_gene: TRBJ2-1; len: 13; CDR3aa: CASSPRGKYEQFF; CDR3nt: TGTGCCAGCAGCCCCCGAGGCAAGTATGAGCAGTTCTTC
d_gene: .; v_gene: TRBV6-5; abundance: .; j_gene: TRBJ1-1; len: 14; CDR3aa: CASRDGPERTEAFF; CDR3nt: TGTGCCAGCAGGGATGGCCCGGAGCGCACTGAAGCTTTCTTT
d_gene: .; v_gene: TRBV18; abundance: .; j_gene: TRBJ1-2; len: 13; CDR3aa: CASSPPSGYGYTF; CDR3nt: TGTGCCAGCTCACCACCGTCAGGCTATGGCTACACCTTC
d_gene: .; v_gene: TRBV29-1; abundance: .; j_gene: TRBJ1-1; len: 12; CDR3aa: CSVDPGNSKAFF; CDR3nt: TGCAGCGTGGATCCGGGGAACAGCAAAGCTTTCTTT
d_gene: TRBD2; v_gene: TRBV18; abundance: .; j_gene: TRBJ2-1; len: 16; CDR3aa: CASSTSGTSGYNEQFF; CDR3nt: TGTGCCAGCTCAACCTCCGGGACTAGCGGCTACAATGAGCAGTTCTTC
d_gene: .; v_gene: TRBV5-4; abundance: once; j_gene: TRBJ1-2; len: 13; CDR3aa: CASSLERSYGYTF; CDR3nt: TGTGCCAGCAGCTTGGAGCGGTCCTATGGCTACACCTTC
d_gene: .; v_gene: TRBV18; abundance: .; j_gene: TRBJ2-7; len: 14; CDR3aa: CASSQGPRRGEQYF; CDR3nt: TGTGCCAGCTCACAGGGGCCTAGAAGAGGTGAGCAGTACTTC
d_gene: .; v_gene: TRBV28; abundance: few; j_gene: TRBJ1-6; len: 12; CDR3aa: CASSLLGGVFHF; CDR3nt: TGTGCCAGCAGTTTATTAGGAGGGGTTTTCCACTTT
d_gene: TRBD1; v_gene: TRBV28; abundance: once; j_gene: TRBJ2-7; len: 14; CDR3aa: CASSWPGGSYEQYF; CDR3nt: TGTGCCAGCAGTTGGCCAGGGGGCTCCTACGAGCAGTACTTC
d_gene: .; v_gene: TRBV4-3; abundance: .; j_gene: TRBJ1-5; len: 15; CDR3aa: CASSQDRGSNQPQHF; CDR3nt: TGCGCCAGCAGCCAAGATCGAGGAAGCAATCAGCCCCAGCATTTT
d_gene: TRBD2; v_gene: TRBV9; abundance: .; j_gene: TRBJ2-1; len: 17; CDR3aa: CASSVVGRGGRYNEQFF; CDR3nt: TGTGCCAGCAGCGTAGTGGGTCGGGGAGGGCGCTACAATGAGCAGTTCTTC
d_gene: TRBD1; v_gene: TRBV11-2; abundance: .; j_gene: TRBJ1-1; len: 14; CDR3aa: CASSIQGVRTEAFF; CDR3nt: TGTGCCAGCAGCATACAGGGGGTTAGGACTGAAGCTTTCTTT
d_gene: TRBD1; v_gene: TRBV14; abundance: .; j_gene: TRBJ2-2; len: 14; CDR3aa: CASSLTGGGGELFF; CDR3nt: TGTGCCAGCAGCCTGACAGGGGGTGGCGGGGAGCTGTTTTTT
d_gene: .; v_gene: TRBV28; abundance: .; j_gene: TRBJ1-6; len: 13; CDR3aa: CASSLDRNSPLHF; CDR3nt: TGTGCCAGCAGTTTGGACAGAAATTCACCCCTCCACTTT
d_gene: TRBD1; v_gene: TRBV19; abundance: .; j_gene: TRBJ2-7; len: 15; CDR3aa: CASRELGTGTYEQYF; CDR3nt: TGTGCCAGTAGGGAGTTGGGGACAGGGACCTACGAGCAGTACTTC
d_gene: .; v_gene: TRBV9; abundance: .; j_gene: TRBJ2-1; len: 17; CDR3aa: CASSVGGGGTAYNEQFF; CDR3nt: TGTGCCAGCAGCGTAGGTGGGGGGGGCACCGCCTACAATGAGCAGTTCTTC
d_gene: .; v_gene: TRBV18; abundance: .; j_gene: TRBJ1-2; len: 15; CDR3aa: CASSPLQESNYGYTF; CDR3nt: TGTGCCAGCTCACCACTACAGGAGTCCAACTATGGCTACACCTTC
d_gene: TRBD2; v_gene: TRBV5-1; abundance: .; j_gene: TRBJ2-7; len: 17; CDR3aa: CASSPRTGTSEEDEQYF; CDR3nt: TGCGCCAGCAGCCCCCGAACCGGGACTAGCGAGGAGGACGAGCAGTACTTC
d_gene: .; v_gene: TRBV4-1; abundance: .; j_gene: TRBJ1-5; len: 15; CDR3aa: CASSQSLGGNQPQHF; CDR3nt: TGCGCCAGCAGCCAGTCGTTAGGGGGTAATCAGCCCCAGCATTTT
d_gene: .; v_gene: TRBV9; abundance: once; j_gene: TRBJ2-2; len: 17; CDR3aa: CASSTYPGLTNTGELFF; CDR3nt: TGTGCCAGCAGTACTTATCCGGGACTGACGAACACCGGGGAGCTGTTTTTT
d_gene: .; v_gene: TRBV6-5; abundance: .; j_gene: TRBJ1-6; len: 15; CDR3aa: CATQSGSSYNSPLHF; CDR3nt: TGTGCCACCCAGAGTGGGAGCTCCTATAATTCACCCCTCCACTTT
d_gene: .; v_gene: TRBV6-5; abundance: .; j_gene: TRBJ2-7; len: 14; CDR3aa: CASSYGAGLYEQYF; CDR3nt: TGTGCCAGCAGTTACGGCGCGGGATTATACGAGCAGTACTTC
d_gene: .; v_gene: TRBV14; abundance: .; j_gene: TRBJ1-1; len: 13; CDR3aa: CASSRSTTLGAFF; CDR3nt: TGTGCCAGCAGCCGGTCAACAACATTGGGCGCTTTCTTT
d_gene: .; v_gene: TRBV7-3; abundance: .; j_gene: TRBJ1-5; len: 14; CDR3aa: CASSRDGGNQPQHF; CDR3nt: TGTGCCAGCAGTCGAGACGGGGGCAATCAGCCCCAGCATTTT
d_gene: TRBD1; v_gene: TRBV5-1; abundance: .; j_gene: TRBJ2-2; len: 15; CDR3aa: CASSLRTGDTGELFF; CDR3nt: TGCGCCAGCAGCTTGCGTACAGGGGACACCGGGGAGCTGTTTTTT
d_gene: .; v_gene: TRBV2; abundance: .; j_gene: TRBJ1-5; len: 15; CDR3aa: CASSAPGTRDQPQHF; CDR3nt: TGTGCCAGCAGTGCCCCCGGGACTAGGGATCAGCCCCAGCATTTT
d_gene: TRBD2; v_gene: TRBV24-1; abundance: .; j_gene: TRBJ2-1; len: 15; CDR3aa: CATSDGLAGGPEQFF; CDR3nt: TGTGCCACCAGTGACGGACTAGCGGGAGGTCCTGAGCAGTTCTTC
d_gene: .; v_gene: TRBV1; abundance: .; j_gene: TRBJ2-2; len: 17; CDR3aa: CTSSQDPLDPATGELFF; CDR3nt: TGCACCAGCAGCCAAGACCCACTAGATCCCGCGACCGGGGAGCTGTTTTTT
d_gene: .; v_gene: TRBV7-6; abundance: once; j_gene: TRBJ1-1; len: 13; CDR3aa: CASSSQGYTEAFF; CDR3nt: TGTGCCAGCAGCTCACAGGGATACACTGAAGCTTTCTTT
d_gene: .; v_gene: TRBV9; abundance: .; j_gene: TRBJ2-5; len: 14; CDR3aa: CASSASPAGETQYF; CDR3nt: TGTGCCAGCAGCGCCTCCCCCGCCGGTGAGACCCAGTACTTC
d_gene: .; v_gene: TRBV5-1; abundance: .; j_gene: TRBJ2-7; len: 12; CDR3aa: CASSSLGAEQYF; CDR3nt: TGCGCCAGCAGCTCCCTGGGGGCCGAGCAGTACTTC
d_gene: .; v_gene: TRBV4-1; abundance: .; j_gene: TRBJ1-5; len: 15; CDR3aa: CASSQFLLTGQPQHF; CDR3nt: TGCGCCAGCAGCCAGTTCCTGCTAACGGGACAGCCCCAGCATTTT
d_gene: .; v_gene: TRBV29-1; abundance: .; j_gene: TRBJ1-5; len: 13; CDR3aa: CSVAPGVDQPQHF; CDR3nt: TGCAGCGTTGCGCCCGGGGTTGATCAGCCCCAGCATTTT
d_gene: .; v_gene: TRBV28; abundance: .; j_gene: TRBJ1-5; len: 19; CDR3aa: CASSSTIERGGTSRQPQHF; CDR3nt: TGTGCCAGCAGTTCTACAATAGAACGAGGAGGGACCTCTCGTCAGCCCCAGCATTTT
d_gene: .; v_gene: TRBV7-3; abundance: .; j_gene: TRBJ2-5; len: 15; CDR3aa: CASSLGGGLQETQYF; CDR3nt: TGTGCCAGCAGCTTAGGTGGGGGACTCCAAGAGACCCAGTACTTC
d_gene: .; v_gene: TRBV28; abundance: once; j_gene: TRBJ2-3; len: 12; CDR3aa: CASTERSDTQYF; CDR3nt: TGTGCCAGCACCGAACGGTCAGATACGCAGTATTTT
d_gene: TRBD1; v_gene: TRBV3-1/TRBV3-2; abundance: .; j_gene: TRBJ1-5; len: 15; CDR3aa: CASSQEGTGGWPQHF; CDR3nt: TGTGCCAGCAGCCAAGAAGGGACAGGGGGATGGCCCCAGCATTTT
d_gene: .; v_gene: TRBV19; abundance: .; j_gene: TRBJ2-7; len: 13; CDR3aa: CASSIDDGLEQYF; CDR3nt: TGTGCCAGTAGTATAGACGACGGGTTGGAGCAGTACTTC
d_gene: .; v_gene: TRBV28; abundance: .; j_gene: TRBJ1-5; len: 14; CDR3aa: CASSTRGGGQPQHF; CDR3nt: TGTGCCAGCAGTACCCGGGGGGGAGGTCAGCCCCAGCATTTT
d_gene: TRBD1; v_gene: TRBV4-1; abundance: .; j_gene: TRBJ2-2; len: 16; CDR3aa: CASSETGTGKAGELFF; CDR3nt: TGCGCCAGCAGCGAGACCGGGACAGGGAAAGCCGGGGAGCTGTTTTTT